A selection of T cell receptor beta chains follows, all from one sample in a study of radiotherapy plus CTLA-4 blockade in lung cancer. The repertoire was sequenced with immunoSEQ multiplex PCR; TCRdb's copy has only in-frame clones and lacks some. This table has approximately 77,000 clones, more than 60% appearing once. The material sequenced was peripheral blood, taken from a patient treated with radiotherapy plus ipilimumab. These TCRs come from a human donor with non-small cell lung cancer whose response to radiotherapy plus ipilimumab could not be evaluated. Some clones in this sample may be carry-over from other donors' samples. Each CDR3 is given with its conserved first and last residue. D genes are given only for firm matches. Expanded clones get a size class; other rows say once, few or many, or leave the size out.

j_gene: TRBJ2-1; d_gene: -; v_gene: TRBV5-6; len: 16; abundance: -; CDR3aa: CASSLMVAGSYNEQFF; CDR3nt: TGTGCCAGCAGCCTAATGGTCGCGGGCTCCTACAATGAGCAGTTCTTC
j_gene: TRBJ1-5; d_gene: -; v_gene: TRBV6-1; len: 14; abundance: -; CDR3aa: CASSSAAGRQPQHF; CDR3nt: TGTGCCAGCAGTTCCGCGGCAGGGCGGCAGCCCCAGCATTTT
j_gene: TRBJ2-3; d_gene: TRBD2; v_gene: TRBV11-2; len: 16; abundance: -; CDR3aa: CASSLGAGGHTDTQYF; CDR3nt: TGTGCCAGCAGCTTAGGGGCGGGGGGGCATACAGATACGCAGTATTTT
j_gene: TRBJ2-3; d_gene: -; v_gene: TRBV2; len: 15; abundance: -; CDR3aa: CASSVWQVSTDTQYF; CDR3nt: TGTGCCAGCAGTGTGTGGCAAGTTAGCACAGATACGCAGTATTTT
j_gene: TRBJ2-3; d_gene: -; v_gene: TRBV7-3; len: 15; abundance: -; CDR3aa: CASSGGGRGTDTQYF; CDR3nt: TGTGCCAGCAGCGGCGGGGGCCGGGGCACAGATACGCAGTATTTT
j_gene: TRBJ1-2; d_gene: -; v_gene: TRBV5-8; len: 12; abundance: -; CDR3aa: CASKGFNYGYTF; CDR3nt: TGTGCCAGCAAGGGGTTTAACTATGGCTACACCTTC
j_gene: TRBJ1-4; d_gene: -; v_gene: TRBV19; len: 15; abundance: -; CDR3aa: CASSPRGATNEKLFF; CDR3nt: TGTGCCAGTAGTCCCAGGGGAGCAACTAATGAAAAACTGTTTTTT
j_gene: TRBJ2-7; d_gene: TRBD2; v_gene: TRBV14; len: 15; abundance: -; CDR3aa: CASSLRLAGGHEQYF; CDR3nt: TGTGCCAGCAGCCTACGACTAGCGGGGGGCCACGAGCAGTACTTC
j_gene: TRBJ2-3; d_gene: -; v_gene: TRBV9; len: 14; abundance: -; CDR3aa: CASSVVSTTDTQYF; CDR3nt: TGTGCCAGCAGCGTAGTATCTACCACAGATACGCAGTATTTT
j_gene: TRBJ2-7; d_gene: -; v_gene: TRBV6-6; len: 12; abundance: -; CDR3aa: CASSPLSYEQYF; CDR3nt: TGTGCCAGCAGTCCTCTATCTTACGAGCAGTACTTC
j_gene: TRBJ2-7; d_gene: -; v_gene: TRBV7-9; len: 14; abundance: few; CDR3aa: CASSRSGSTYEQYF; CDR3nt: TGTGCCAGCAGCCGTAGCGGTTCAACCTACGAGCAGTACTTC
j_gene: TRBJ1-2; d_gene: -; v_gene: TRBV6-6; len: 15; abundance: -; CDR3aa: CASSFARGGQGGYTF; CDR3nt: TGTGCCAGCAGTTTTGCAAGGGGGGGGCAGGGTGGCTACACCTTC
j_gene: TRBJ2-5; d_gene: -; v_gene: TRBV30; len: 14; abundance: -; CDR3aa: CAWSRDRAQETQYF; CDR3nt: TGTGCCTGGAGTCGAGATCGAGCGCAAGAGACCCAGTACTTC
j_gene: TRBJ1-5; d_gene: -; v_gene: TRBV27; len: 13; abundance: -; CDR3aa: CASRAGVYQPQHF; CDR3nt: TGTGCCAGCAGGGCAGGGGTATATCAGCCCCAGCATTTT
j_gene: TRBJ1-1; d_gene: -; v_gene: TRBV5-1; len: 13; abundance: -; CDR3aa: CASSRREGAEAFF; CDR3nt: TGCGCCAGCAGCCGAAGGGAGGGTGCTGAAGCTTTCTTT
j_gene: TRBJ2-5; d_gene: TRBD2; v_gene: TRBV7-2; len: 16; abundance: -; CDR3aa: CASSLYSAGGLETQYF; CDR3nt: TGTGCCAGCAGTTTATACTCAGCGGGGGGGCTAGAGACCCAGTACTTC
j_gene: TRBJ1-1; d_gene: TRBD1; v_gene: TRBV11-2; len: 14; abundance: once; CDR3aa: CASSYRQGYTEAFF; CDR3nt: TGTGCCAGCAGCTACAGACAGGGCTACACTGAAGCTTTCTTT
j_gene: TRBJ2-5; d_gene: TRBD2; v_gene: TRBV5-1; len: 14; abundance: -; CDR3aa: CASRRAGDQETQYF; CDR3nt: TGCGCCAGCCGCCGGGCGGGGGACCAAGAGACCCAGTACTTC
j_gene: TRBJ2-2; d_gene: TRBD2; v_gene: TRBV7-8; len: 16; abundance: -; CDR3aa: CASRSGREGWTGELFF; CDR3nt: TGTGCCAGCAGGTCCGGGAGGGAGGGTTGGACCGGGGAGCTGTTTTTT
j_gene: TRBJ1-6; d_gene: -; v_gene: TRBV4-3; len: 14; abundance: -; CDR3aa: CASSQDRGVGALHF; CDR3nt: TGCGCCAGCAGCCAAGACCGGGGGGTAGGGGCCCTCCACTTT
j_gene: TRBJ1-6; d_gene: -; v_gene: TRBV7-9; len: 15; abundance: -; CDR3aa: CASSLVTPYNSPLHF; CDR3nt: TGTGCCAGCAGCTTGGTGACACCATATAATTCACCCCTCCACTTT
j_gene: TRBJ1-1; d_gene: -; v_gene: TRBV7-2; len: 13; abundance: -; CDR3aa: CASSFGAPPEAFF; CDR3nt: TGTGCCAGCAGCTTCGGAGCTCCACCTGAAGCTTTCTTT
j_gene: TRBJ1-2; d_gene: -; v_gene: TRBV28; len: 14; abundance: -; CDR3aa: CASRQYRPWDGYTF; CDR3nt: TGTGCCAGCAGACAGTATAGACCCTGGGATGGCTACACCTTC
j_gene: TRBJ2-4; d_gene: -; v_gene: TRBV11-2; len: 17; abundance: -; CDR3aa: CASSPRSSGLTKNIQYF; CDR3nt: TGTGCCAGCAGCCCCAGGTCGTCAGGTCTAACCAAAAACATTCAGTACTTC